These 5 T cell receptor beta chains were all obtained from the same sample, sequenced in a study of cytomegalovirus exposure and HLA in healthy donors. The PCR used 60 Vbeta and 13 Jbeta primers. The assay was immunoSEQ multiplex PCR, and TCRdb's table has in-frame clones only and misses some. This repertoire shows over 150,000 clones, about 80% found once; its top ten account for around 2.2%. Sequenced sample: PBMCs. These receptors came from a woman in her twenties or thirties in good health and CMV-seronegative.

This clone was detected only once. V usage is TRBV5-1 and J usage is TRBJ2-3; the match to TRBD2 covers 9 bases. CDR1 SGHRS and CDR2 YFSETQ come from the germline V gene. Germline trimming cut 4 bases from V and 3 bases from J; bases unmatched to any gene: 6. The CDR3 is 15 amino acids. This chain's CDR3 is CASSEPGLATDTQYF. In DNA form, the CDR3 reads TGCGCCAGCAGCGAACCGGGACTAGCAACAGATACGCAGTATTTT.

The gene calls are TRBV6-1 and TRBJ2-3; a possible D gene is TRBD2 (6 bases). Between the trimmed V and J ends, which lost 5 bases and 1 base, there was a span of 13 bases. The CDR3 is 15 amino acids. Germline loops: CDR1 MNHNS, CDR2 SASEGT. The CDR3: CASSLDRGGTDTQYF. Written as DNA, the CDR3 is TGTGCCAGCAGTCTTGATCGCGGGGGCACAGATACGCAGTATTTT.

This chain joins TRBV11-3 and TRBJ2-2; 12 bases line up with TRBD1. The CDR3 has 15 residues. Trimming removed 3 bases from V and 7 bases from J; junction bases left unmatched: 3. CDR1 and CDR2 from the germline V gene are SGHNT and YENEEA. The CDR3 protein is CASSLGQGAVGELFF. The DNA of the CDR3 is TGTGCCAGCAGCTTGGGACAGGGGGCTGTCGGGGAGCTGTTTTTT.

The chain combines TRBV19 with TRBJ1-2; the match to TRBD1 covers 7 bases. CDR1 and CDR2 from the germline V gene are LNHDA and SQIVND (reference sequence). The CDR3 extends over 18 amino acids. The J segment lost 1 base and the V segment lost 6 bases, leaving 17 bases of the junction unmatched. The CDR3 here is CASRKTGPPGQSNYGYTF. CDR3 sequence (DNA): TGTGCCAGTAGGAAAACGGGACCACCGGGACAGAGTAACTATGGCTACACCTTC.

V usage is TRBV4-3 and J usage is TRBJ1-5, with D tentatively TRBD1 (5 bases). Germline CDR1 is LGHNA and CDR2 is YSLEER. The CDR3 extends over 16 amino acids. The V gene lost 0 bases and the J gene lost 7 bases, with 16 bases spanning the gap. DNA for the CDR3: TGCGCCAGCAGCCAAGAAGCGGCCTCGGGGGAACAGCCCCAGCATTTT. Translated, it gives CASSQEAASGEQPQHF.